The 29 T cell receptor beta chains given below trace back to one sample, sequenced in a study of spatial heterogeneity in lung cancer. TCRdb independently ran MiXCR on the 5' RACE reads; one entry per CDR3 protein. Of about 48,000 distinct CDR3 sequences listed, less than 6% were seen once; the top ten hold around 10%. Time point defined: sample taken at primary tumor resection. Frozen PBMC, nontumor lung or tumor provided whole RNA, which was sequenced unsorted. The sample was PBMCs, taken at surgery. The receptor set was obtained from a male donor with early-stage non-small cell lung cancer.

This clonotype was observed a few times. The rearrangement uses TRBV7-2 and TRBJ1-5, with D possibly TRBD1 on 5 matching bases. The germline V gene has CDR1 SGHTA and CDR2 FQGNSA. Between the trimmed V and J ends, which lost 1 base and 7 bases, there was a span of 14 bases. CDR3 size: 15 residues. CDR3 nucleotides: TGTGCCAGCAGCTTAGTTAGGGCAGGGCTACAGCCCCAGCATTTT. Translated: CASSLVRAGLQPQHF. The variable domain in full, completed from reference TRBV7-2 and TRBJ1-5, reads GAGVSQSPSNKVTEKGKDVELRCDPISGHTALYWYRQSLGQGLEFLIYFQGNSAPDKSGLPSDRFSAERTGGSVSTLTIQRTQQEDSAVYLCASSLVRAGLQPQHFGDGTRLSIL.

This clonotype was observed many times. V usage is TRBV6-1 and J usage is TRBJ1-2; D is unresolved. Germline V gene lookup returns CDR1 MNHNS and CDR2 SASEGT. Trimming left V 8 bases short and J 4 bases short, with 8 bases between. The CDR3 runs 11 residues. CDR3 protein: CASSAGYGYTF. The CDR3 nucleotides read TGTGCCAGCTCAGCGGGCTATGGCTACACCTTC.

This clonotype was seen ten or more times. The gene calls are TRBV19 and TRBJ1-5; TRBD1 matches at 11 bases. CDR1 LNHDA and CDR2 SQIVND come from the germline V gene (reference sequence). With 3 bases clipped from V and 6 bases from J, the junction kept 7 bases outside the gene matches. The CDR3 is 16 residues long. CDR3 sequence (DNA): TGTGCCAGTAGTATTGGACAGGGGGCGGACGGTCAGCCCCAGCATTTT. It encodes CASSIGQGADGQPQHF.

This clonotype was observed many times. The chain couples TRBV4-1 to TRBJ2-1; 10 bases are shared with TRBD1. Germline lookup yields CDR1 MGHRA and CDR2 YSYEKL. The CDR3 sequence is 16 residues long. The J segment lost 3 bases and the V segment lost 1 base, leaving 3 bases of the junction unmatched. The CDR3 nucleotides are TGCGCCAGCAGCCAAGTTCGGGACAGGGGCTACAATGAGCAGTTCTTC. It translates to CASSQVRDRGYNEQFF.

This clonotype was seen at least ten times. J is TRBJ1-1 and V is TRBV10-3; 7 bases line up with TRBD1. Germline CDR1 reads ENHRY; CDR2 reads SYGVKD. The CDR3 runs 13 residues. The V segment lost 6 bases and the J segment 2 bases; nucleotides outside the gene matches: 3. The CDR3 bases are TGTGCCATCAGCGGGACAGAAAACACTGAAGCTTTCTTT. It specifies CAISGTENTEAFF.

This clonotype was observed a handful of times. The J gene is TRBJ2-1, the V gene TRBV3-1, with 7 nucleotides matching TRBD2. The CDR3 runs 17 residues. V was pared by 0 bases and J by 0 bases, with 5 bases of the junction left unmatched. Germline V lookup: CDR1 LGHDT, CDR2 YNNKEL (reference sequence). The CDR3 spells CASSQDLAAASYNEQFF. The CDR3 nucleotides are TGTGCCAGCAGCCAAGATCTAGCGGCAGCCTCCTACAATGAGCAGTTCTTC.

At least ten counts were recorded for this clonotype. The chain combines TRBV7-9 with TRBJ2-5, with a weak D call TRBD2 (6 bases). The germline gives CDR1 SEHNR, CDR2 FQNEAQ (reference sequence). This CDR3 contains 15 residues. V lost 3 bases and J lost 1, with 12 bases in between. As DNA, the CDR3 is TGTGCCAGCAGCTTGGCTCTAGCGCCCCAAGAGACCCAGTACTTC. Translated, it gives CASSLALAPQETQYF.

In its sample, this clonotype was seen many times. The chain carries TRBV7-2 and TRBJ1-5; tentatively, D is TRBD1 (5 bases). V gave up 1 base and J gave up 5 bases, with 12 bases separating them. This CDR3 region has 15 residues. CDR1 is SGHTA and CDR2 is FQGNSA in the germline V gene. CDR3 residues: CASSLVTGWDQPQHF. For the CDR3, the DNA is TGTGCCAGCAGCTTAGTTACAGGTTGGGATCAGCCCCAGCATTTT.

In its sample, this clonotype was seen many times. The chain has TRBV2 and TRBJ2-3, with TRBD2 matching over 9 bases. V was clipped by 7 bases and J by 4 bases; unmatched bases: 18. Germline lookup yields CDR1 SNHLY and CDR2 FYNNEI. This CDR3 spans 18 amino acids. The CDR3 loop reads CASTRKAPRGRAADTQYF. In DNA form, the CDR3 reads TGTGCCAGCACTCGAAAGGCACCCCGCGGGAGGGCCGCAGATACGCAGTATTTT.

In its sample, this clonotype was seen many times. This rearrangement joins TRBV9 to TRBJ2-1, with a weak D call TRBD2 (6 bases). V was trimmed by 4 bases and J by 7 bases, leaving 12 bases between them. The CDR3 is 13 amino acids. CDR1 and CDR2 from the germline V gene are SGDLS and YYNGEE. The CDR3 region is CASSLGGVNEQFF. As DNA, the CDR3 is TGTGCCAGCAGCCTTGGCGGGGTTAATGAGCAGTTCTTC.

This clonotype was seen repeatedly, ten times or more. V and J are TRBV9 and TRBJ1-5; D gene ambiguous. Germline V gene lookup returns CDR1 SGDLS and CDR2 YYNGEE. CDR3 length: 13 amino acids. V lost 0 bases, J lost 7 bases, and 8 bases lay in between. CDR3 in DNA: TGTGCCAGCAGCGTAGCTATGGGGCAGCCCCAGCATTTT. This gives the protein CASSVAMGQPQHF.

This clonotype was recorded at least ten times. The V gene is TRBV7-2, the J gene TRBJ2-1; tentatively, D is TRBD2 (6 bases). Germline V lookup: CDR1 SGHTA, CDR2 FQGNSA. V shed 7 bases and J shed 4 bases, with 17 bases lying between them. The CDR3 has 15 amino acids. The chain's CDR3 is CASTSRLANYNEQFF. CDR3 nucleotide sequence: TGTGCCAGCACCTCGAGGCTAGCGAATTACAATGAGCAGTTCTTC.

This clonotype was seen many times. J is TRBJ2-3 and V is TRBV14; D remains unclear. The CDR3 loop spans 12 amino acids. From germline, CDR1 is SGHDN and CDR2 FVKESK. V dropped 4 bases and J dropped 0 bases, with 2 bases sitting between them. In DNA form, the CDR3 reads TGTGCCAGCAGCCTTAGCACAGATACGCAGTATTTT. Translated, it gives CASSLSTDTQYF.

This clonotype was recorded at least ten times. V is TRBV28 and J is TRBJ1-5, with 8 nucleotides matching TRBD1. This CDR3 has 15 residues. V was pared by 5 bases and J by 7 bases, with 10 bases of the junction left unmatched. In germline, CDR1 is MDHEN, CDR2 SYDVKM. CDR3: CASSPVWTGLQPQHF. In nucleotides, the CDR3 is TGTGCCAGCAGTCCCGTCTGGACAGGGCTCCAGCCCCAGCATTTT.

In its sample, this clonotype was seen many times. V and J are TRBV3-1 and TRBJ1-2, with 7 bases fitting TRBD1. This CDR3 contains 14 residues. Looked up from germline, CDR1 is LGHDT and CDR2 is YNNKEL (reference sequence). The ends lost 4 bases at V and 4 bases at J; junction bases unmatched: 6. CDR3 sequence (DNA): TGTGCCAGCAGCCCAAGACAGGGTCGCTATGGCTACACCTTC. Protein product: CASSPRQGRYGYTF.

This clonotype was detected many times. The gene calls are TRBV29-1 and TRBJ2-7; 9 positions agree with TRBD1. The CDR3 extends over 14 amino acids. V lost 5 bases and J lost 4; bases outside the gene matches: 9. Germline V gene data show CDR1 as SQVTM and CDR2 as ANQGSEA. DNA for the CDR3: TGCAGCGTTACTGCCGGGACAGGGCGATACGAGCAGTACTTC. Amino acid sequence: CSVTAGTGRYEQYF.

There are many counts of this clonotype. V and J are TRBV7-2 and TRBJ2-3, with 7 bases identical to TRBD2. This CDR3 is built from 14 residues. Looked up from germline, CDR1 is SGHTA and CDR2 is FQGNSA. V was pared by 6 bases and J by 5 bases, with 8 bases of the junction left unmatched. CDR3 loop: CASSPSGRLDTQYF. CDR3 nucleotide sequence: TGTGCCAGCAGTCCTAGCGGTCGCCTAGATACGCAGTATTTT.

This clonotype came up many times. This chain uses TRBV5-1 with TRBJ1-2; D possibly corresponds to TRBD1 (5 bases). The CDR3 is 13 amino acids. V lost 0 bases to trimming and J lost 8 bases, with 11 bases between them. Germline lookup yields CDR1 SGHRS and CDR2 YFSETQ. DNA for the CDR3: TGCGCCAGCAGCTTGGCCTGGGGGGACGGCTACACCTTC. Translation gives CASSLAWGDGYTF.

The CDR3 bases are TGCAGTGCTAGAGATCTGGGTATACTCACGGATACGCAGTATTTT. Amino acids: CSARDLGILTDTQYF. This chain links TRBV20-1 with TRBJ2-3; D is undetermined. Germline CDR1 and CDR2: DFQATT and SNEGSKA (reference sequence). The V end was cut by 0 bases, the J end by 6 bases, with 16 bases between. The CDR3 loop spans 15 amino acids.

This clonotype was observed at least ten times. CDR3 loop: CASSQAFGEQFF. CDR3 nucleotide sequence: TGTGCCAGCAGCCAAGCTTTTGGTGAGCAGTTCTTC. The V call is TRBV14, the J call TRBJ2-1, with D unresolved. The CDR3 extends over 12 amino acids. V lost 1 base to trimming and J lost 9 bases, with 7 bases between them. Germline assignment: CDR1 SGHDN and CDR2 FVKESK. Together with reference TRBV14 and TRBJ2-1, the CDR3 gives the full variable domain: EAGVTQFPSHSVIEKGQTVTLRCDPISGHDNLYWYRRVMGKEIKFLLHFVKESKQDESGMPNNRFLAERTGGTYSTLKVQPAELEDSGVYFCASSQAFGEQFFGPGTRLTVL.

This clonotype was counted many times. The rearrangement joins TRBV2 to TRBJ2-7; D might be TRBD1 or TRBD2, each matching 5 bases. There are 15 residues in the CDR3. Deletions cut 5 bases from V and 1 base from J, with 15 bases between. In germline, CDR1 is SNHLY, CDR2 FYNNEI. CDR3 loop: CASSPIRDGSYEQYF. CDR3 DNA sequence: TGTGCCAGCAGTCCCATCCGGGACGGGTCCTACGAGCAGTACTTC.

This clonotype was detected ten times or more. The chain joins TRBV12-3 or TRBV12-4 to TRBJ2-3; D remains ambiguous. The CDR3 loop spans 12 amino acids. V was pared by 8 bases and J by 0 bases, with 6 bases between. The CDR3, as DNA: TGTGCCAGCGGGCTCAGCACAGATACGCAGTATTTT. It specifies CASGLSTDTQYF.

This clonotype was found a few times. The chain recombines TRBV5-1 with TRBJ2-1; the D is unclear. This CDR3 spans 14 amino acids. In germline, CDR1 is SGHRS, CDR2 YFSETQ. Trimming cost V 4 bases and J 4 bases, with 12 bases left between them. The CDR3 DNA reads as TGCGCCAGCAGCACGGACCCCCTTTACAATGAGCAGTTCTTC. This gives the protein CASSTDPLYNEQFF.

This clonotype was seen repeatedly, ten times or more. This chain uses TRBV18 with TRBJ2-7; a possible D gene is TRBD1 (6 bases). V was pared by 4 bases and J by 2 bases, with 9 bases between. Looked up from germline, CDR1 is KGHSH and CDR2 is LQKENI. The CDR3 runs 13 residues. For the CDR3, the DNA is TGTGCCAGCTCACGGGACACTACCTACGAGCAGTACTTC. It codes for CASSRDTTYEQYF.

This clonotype has ten or more counts. The chain couples TRBV3-1 to TRBJ2-2, with D possibly being TRBD1 or TRBD2 (5 bases each). V shed 1 base and J shed 4 bases, with 10 bases lying between them. CDR1 and CDR2 (germline): LGHDT, YNNKEL (reference sequence). This CDR3 comprises 15 residues. The DNA for the CDR3 is TGTGCCAGCAGCCAAGGGGACGGCCCCACCGGGGAGCTGTTTTTT. Amino acids: CASSQGDGPTGELFF.

There are many counts of this clonotype. The V call is TRBV15, the J call TRBJ2-2, with D unresolved. The V end lost 0 bases, the J end lost 1 base, and 12 bases lay between the germline ends. The CDR3 is 17 residues long. Germline lookup yields CDR1 LNHNV and CDR2 YYDKDF (reference sequence). The CDR3 bases are TGTGCCACCAGCAGAGATCGAAGCAGAGGGAACACCGGGGAGCTGTTTTTT. Translated: CATSRDRSRGNTGELFF.

This clonotype was recorded at least ten times. The chain combines TRBV6-5 with TRBJ1-4; D remains ambiguous. The CDR3 covers 14 residues. Germline lookup yields CDR1 MNHEY and CDR2 SVGAGI. The V end lost 0 bases, the J end lost 7 bases, and 9 bases lay between the germline ends. The CDR3 is CASSYSGGREKLFF. The CDR3 region has the DNA TGTGCCAGCAGTTACTCGGGAGGGCGTGAAAAACTGTTTTTT.

The chain employs TRBV6-5 and TRBJ2-5, with 11 bases lining up with TRBD1. Trimming removed 0 bases from V and 4 bases from J; junction bases left unmatched: 13. The CDR3 length is 19 residues. The germline CDR1 and CDR2 sequences are MNHEY and SVGAGI. CDR3 sequence: CASSYSTPGQGEMGETQYF. DNA for the CDR3: TGTGCCAGCAGTTACTCGACCCCGGGACAGGGGGAAATGGGAGAGACCCAGTACTTC.

This clonotype was recorded at least ten times. V usage is TRBV29-1 and J usage is TRBJ1-5; TRBD1 is a possible D gene (5 bases). CDR3 length: 16 residues. Germline V CDR1 and CDR2: SQVTM, ANQGSEA. Between the trimmed V and J ends, which lost 6 bases and 0 bases, there was a span of 18 bases. This CDR3 is CSVASGASDSNQPQHF. As DNA, the CDR3 is TGCAGCGTCGCGTCCGGGGCCAGCGATAGCAATCAGCCCCAGCATTTT.